The 30 T cell receptor beta chains below were found in one sample sequenced in a study of technical replicates of blood from several donors. The repertoire was sequenced with immunoSEQ multiplex PCR; TCRdb's copy has only in-frame clones and lacks some. The sample includes fewer than 100,000 clones, around 95% of them seen just once. Sequences were obtained from T cells isolated from PBMCs. Receptors originate from a human donor in good health.

The genes are TRBV2 and TRBJ2-1, with 7 bases lining up with TRBD2. V lost 2 bases and J lost 0; bases outside the gene matches: 13. The CDR3 runs 19 residues. CDR1 and CDR2 (germline): SNHLY, FYNNEI. The CDR3 sequence is CASSEWSRLRESSYNEQFF. CDR3 nucleotide sequence: TGTGCCAGCAGTGAATGGTCCCGGTTGCGGGAGAGCTCCTACAATGAGCAGTTCTTC. Variable domain in full (rest from reference TRBV2 and TRBJ2-1): EPEVTQTPSHQVTQMGQEVILRCVPISNHLYFYWYRQILGQKVEFLVSFYNNEISEKSEIFDDQFSVERPDGSNFTLKIRSTKLEDSAMYFCASSEWSRLRESSYNEQFFGPGTRLTVL.

The rearrangement uses TRBV7-2 and TRBJ1-6; the D is unclear. CDR1 is SGHTA, CDR2 FQGNSA, per germline. V was trimmed by 1 base and J by 3 bases, leaving 7 bases between them. The CDR3 runs 15 residues. DNA for the CDR3: TGTGCCAGCAGCTTAGACGGGGACTATAATTCACCCCTCCACTTT. It specifies CASSLDGDYNSPLHF.

J is TRBJ2-3 and V is TRBV6-1; TRBD2 matches 7 bases. V lost 2 bases, J lost 4 bases, and 0 bases stayed unmatched. The CDR3 totals 13 residues. Germline V gives CDR1 MNHNS, CDR2 SASEGT. This chain's CDR3 is CASSELAADTQYF. The CDR3 DNA is TGTGCCAGCAGTGAACTAGCGGCAGATACGCAGTATTTT.

The rearrangement joins TRBV7-2 to TRBJ2-1, with TRBD2 identical over 11 bases. CDR1 is SGHTA and CDR2 is FQGNSA in the germline V gene. Losses at the gene ends were 4 bases for V and 2 bases for J; bases not matched to a gene: 4. This CDR3 is built from 16 residues. The CDR3 sequence is CASSWSSGRPYNEQFF. The CDR3 coding sequence is TGTGCCAGCAGCTGGTCTAGCGGGAGGCCCTACAATGAGCAGTTCTTC. The full variable domain, rest sourced from reference TRBV7-2 and TRBJ2-1, is GAGVSQSPSNKVTEKGKDVELRCDPISGHTALYWYRQSLGQGLEFLIYFQGNSAPDKSGLPSDRFSAERTGGSVSTLTIQRTQQEDSAVYLCASSWSSGRPYNEQFFGPGTRLTVL.

The V and J genes are TRBV19 and TRBJ1-2, with D possibly TRBD1 on 5 matching bases. Trimming cost V 6 bases and J 4 bases, with 18 bases left between them. The germline V gene has CDR1 LNHDA and CDR2 SQIVND (reference sequence). The CDR3 runs 15 residues. The CDR3 spells CASSLGRDGGYGYTF. The CDR3 DNA follows: TGTGCCAGTAGCCTCGGTCGGGACGGGGGCTATGGCTACACCTTC. Variable domain in full (rest from reference TRBV19 and TRBJ1-2): DGGITQSPKYLFRKEGQNVTLSCEQNLNHDAMYWYRQDPGQGLRLIYYSQIVNDFQKGDIAEGYSVSREKKESFPLTVTSAQKNPTAFYLCASSLGRDGGYGYTFGSGTRLTVV.

The rearrangement joins TRBV18 to TRBJ1-2, with D maybe TRBD1 (6 bases). Germline values: CDR1 KGHSH, CDR2 LQKENI. The CDR3 length is 15 residues. The V gene lost 6 bases and the J gene lost 5 bases, with 19 bases spanning the gap. The chain's CDR3 is CASSPEQTGTYGYTF. The DNA of the CDR3 is TGTGCCAGCTCTCCCGAACAGACAGGCACGTATGGCTACACCTTC. Based on the CDR3 plus reference TRBV18 and TRBJ1-2, the full variable domain is NAGVMQNPRHLVRRRGQEARLRCSPMKGHSHVYWYRQLPEEGLKFMVYLQKENIIDESGMPKERFSAEFPKEGPSILRIQQVVRGDSAAYFCASSPEQTGTYGYTFGSGTRLTVV.

This chain joins TRBV19 and TRBJ1-4; the D gene is possibly TRBD1 (5 bases). Germline values: CDR1 LNHDA, CDR2 SQIVND (reference sequence). V shed 1 base and J shed 10 bases, with 19 bases lying between them. The CDR3 contains 16 residues. CDR3 DNA: TGTGCCAGTAGTATAGTAGCGGACCGGGACGAGGGAAAACTGTTTTTT. The encoded protein is CASSIVADRDEGKLFF.

CDR3 residues: CASAGTRETQYF. The DNA of the CDR3 is TGTGCTAGTGCCGGGACAAGAGAGACCCAGTACTTC. The gene calls are TRBV12-5 and TRBJ2-5, with D possibly being TRBD1 (6 bases). CDR3 length equals 12 residues. V was cut by 7 bases and J by 4 bases, with 10 bases left in between. Germline-derived CDR1 and CDR2 are LGHNT and FRNRAP.

The rearrangement links TRBV27 to TRBJ2-7, with a possible D match to TRBD2 (6 bases). This CDR3 spans 14 amino acids. Per the germline V gene, CDR1 is MNHEY and CDR2 is SMNVEV (reference sequence). V shed 2 bases and J shed 4 bases, with 12 bases lying between them. The CDR3 sequence: CASSLNGGGYEQYF. CDR3 coding DNA: TGTGCCAGCAGTTTAAACGGGGGTGGTTACGAGCAGTACTTC.

V is TRBV29-1 and J is TRBJ2-1; the D gene is possibly TRBD2 (6 bases). CDR1 is SQVTM, CDR2 ANQGSEA, per germline. The ends were cut back, 2 bases at V and 8 bases at J, with 16 bases in the middle. CDR3 size: 14 residues. CDR3: CSVETYKRAHEQFF. In nucleotides, the CDR3 is TGCAGCGTTGAAACTTATAAGCGGGCCCATGAGCAGTTCTTC.

The chain has TRBV6-5 and TRBJ2-5, with 8 bases identical to TRBD1. Germline V CDR1 and CDR2: MNHEY, SVGAGI. J lost 4 bases, V lost 5 bases, and 6 bases had no gene match. This CDR3 is 14 amino acids long. The DNA of the CDR3 is TGTGCCAGCAGTGATCCTGACAGGGGAGAGACCCAGTACTTC. This codes for CASSDPDRGETQYF.

The chain uses TRBV15 and TRBJ2-1; 9 nucleotides line up with TRBD2. CDR1 is LNHNV, CDR2 YYDKDF, per germline (reference sequence). The CDR3 totals 18 residues. V was pared by 0 bases and J by 4 bases, with 10 bases of the junction left unmatched. CDR3 sequence reads: CATSRDLGGGDPYNEQFF. CDR3 sequence (DNA): TGTGCCACCAGCAGAGATCTGGGCGGGGGGGACCCTTACAATGAGCAGTTCTTC.

The chain combines TRBV9 with TRBJ2-3; 11 bases are shared with TRBD2. The length of the CDR3 is 16 residues. Germline values: CDR1 SGDLS, CDR2 YYNGEE. J lost 6 bases, V lost 3 bases, and 9 bases had no gene match. Here the CDR3 reads CASSGTSGGPTDTQYF. CDR3 nucleotides: TGTGCCAGCAGCGGCACTAGCGGGGGACCCACGGATACGCAGTATTTT.

In nucleotides, the CDR3 is TGTGCCACCAGCAGAGATCGGGAAGGGACTCCCTACGAGCAGTACTTC. Translation gives CATSRDREGTPYEQYF. V is TRBV15 and J is TRBJ2-7; tentative D call: TRBD2 (6 bases). V was clipped by 0 bases and J by 2 bases, with 14 bases between them. From germline, CDR1 is LNHNV and CDR2 YYDKDF (reference sequence). The CDR3 consists of 16 residues.

The chain combines TRBV5-4 with TRBJ2-7; D perhaps matches TRBD2 (6 bases). Germline V gene lookup returns CDR1 SGHNT and CDR2 YYREEE (reference sequence). The CDR3 totals 17 residues. Deletions cut 4 bases from V and 0 bases from J, with 20 bases between. The CDR3 DNA reads as TGTGCCAGCAGCCAGGAACCCAGCGGGTCAAGCTCCTACGAGCAGTACTTC. The encoded protein is CASSQEPSGSSSYEQYF.

This clone was seen once. The chain couples TRBV5-1 to TRBJ1-1; D not resolved. V gave up 4 bases and J gave up 3 bases, with 10 bases separating them. Germline V gene sequence: CDR1 SGHRS, CDR2 YFSETQ. This CDR3 comprises 13 residues. CDR3 DNA sequence: TGCGCCAGCAGCCGAGGGTGGGACACTGAAGCTTTCTTT. Residues: CASSRGWDTEAFF.

The CDR3, as DNA: TGCGCCAGCAGCTTGGGGGTGGACAGGGGGCCCACAGATACGCAGTATTTT. This sequence encodes CASSLGVDRGPTDTQYF. This chain links TRBV5-1 with TRBJ2-3; 11 positions agree with TRBD1. With V trimmed by 0 bases and J by 2 bases, 5 bases remained unmatched. This CDR3 is built from 17 residues. CDR1 SGHRS and CDR2 YFSETQ come from the germline V gene.

The V call is TRBV25-1, the J call TRBJ1-1; 8 bases agree with TRBD1. CDR3 length equals 14 residues. J gave up 1 base and V 5 bases, and 3 bases lay outside the gene matches. CDR1 MGHDK and CDR2 SYGVNS come from the germline V gene. The CDR3 DNA is TGTGCCAGCAGTATCGGGACAGGGAACACTGAAGCTTTCTTT. Its translation: CASSIGTGNTEAFF. Full variable domain (remainder filled in from reference TRBV25-1 and TRBJ1-1): EADIYQTPRYLVIGTGKKITLECSQTMGHDKMYWYQQDPGMELHLIHYSYGVNSTEKGDLSSESTVSRIRTEHFPLTLESARPSHTSQYLCASSIGTGNTEAFFGQGTRLTVV.

The V gene is TRBV2, the J gene TRBJ1-5; 8 bases agree with TRBD1. CDR3 length: 15 residues. Per the germline V gene, CDR1 is SNHLY and CDR2 is FYNNEI. With V trimmed by 1 base and J by 7 bases, 6 bases remained unmatched. The CDR3 loop reads CASSEEYQGAQPQHF. CDR3 nucleotides: TGTGCCAGCAGTGAAGAGTACCAGGGGGCCCAGCCCCAGCATTTT.

This chain connects TRBV7-7 to TRBJ2-1, with TRBD1 matching over 9 bases. The CDR3 length is 15 residues. CDR1 is SSHAT and CDR2 is FNYEAQ in the germline V gene (reference sequence). The V segment lost 5 bases and the J segment 3 bases; nucleotides outside the gene matches: 5. Here the CDR3 DNA reads TGTGCCAGCAGCGCCGGGACAGGGTACTACAATGAGCAGTTCTTC. Protein: CASSAGTGYYNEQFF.

The count of this clone is one. The rearrangement links TRBV29-1 to TRBJ2-7, with 8 bases lining up with TRBD2. The length of the CDR3 is 12 residues. CDR1 is SQVTM, CDR2 ANQGSEA, per germline. V was pared by 6 bases and J by 9 bases, with 10 bases of the junction left unmatched. This CDR3 reads CSVERGLGGQYF. The CDR3 DNA is TGCAGCGTGGAGAGGGGACTAGGTGGGCAGTACTTC.

The chain couples TRBV7-9 to TRBJ2-6; weak D call: TRBD1 (6 bases). The CDR3 is 15 amino acids. The germline V gene has CDR1 SEHNR and CDR2 FQNEAQ (reference sequence). V dropped 1 base and J dropped 7 bases, with 11 bases sitting between them. CDR3 sequence: CASSLGAGEANVLTF. DNA of the CDR3: TGTGCCAGCAGCTTAGGGGCAGGGGAAGCCAACGTCCTGACTTTC.

The CDR3 DNA follows: TGTGCCAGCAGCTTAGGGCTAGCGGGCAATGAGCAGTTCTTC. It translates to CASSLGLAGNEQFF. The chain uses TRBV7-8 and TRBJ2-1, with 8 bases aligning to TRBD2. J was trimmed by 6 bases and V by 1 base; bases with no gene match: 2. Germline assignment: CDR1 SGHVS and CDR2 FQNEAQ. The length of the CDR3 is 14 residues.

The chain couples TRBV28 to TRBJ2-7, with 7 bases fitting TRBD1. The germline V gene encodes CDR1 MDHEN and CDR2 SYDVKM. The CDR3 length is 15 residues. J was trimmed by 1 base and V by 3 bases; bases with no gene match: 6. This CDR3 reads CASSFFGTESYEQYF. As DNA, the CDR3 is TGTGCCAGCAGTTTCTTCGGGACAGAGTCCTACGAGCAGTACTTC.

This clone was seen a single time. This chain connects TRBV4-1 to TRBJ2-5; perhaps TRBD2 as D (6 bases). Trimming cost V 4 bases and J 2 bases, with 23 bases left between them. The CDR3 is 18 amino acids. The V gene's germline CDR1 is MGHRA and CDR2 YSYEKL. The CDR3 loop reads CASSPFRRTTKPQETQYF. The DNA for the CDR3 is TGCGCCAGCAGCCCATTTCGGCGGACTACCAAACCACAAGAGACCCAGTACTTC.

The chain has TRBV5-1 and TRBJ2-2; no clear D gene. The length of the CDR3 is 15 residues. The V end was cut by 0 bases, the J end by 2 bases, with 8 bases between. The germline gives CDR1 SGHRS, CDR2 YFSETQ. CDR3 DNA sequence: TGCGCCAGCAGCTTGGCGTCACAAAACACCGGGGAGCTGTTTTTT. Translated: CASSLASQNTGELFF.

This rearrangement joins TRBV5-1 to TRBJ1-3; D is possibly TRBD1 (5 bases). CDR3 length: 16 amino acids. Trimming stripped 0 bases from V and 1 base from J, with 11 bases between. Germline lookup yields CDR1 SGHRS and CDR2 YFSETQ. CDR3 protein: CASSLEGVVSGNTIYF. CDR3 sequence (DNA): TGCGCCAGCAGCTTGGAAGGGGTGGTATCTGGAAACACCATATATTTT.

This clone was counted a single time. The gene calls are TRBV28 and TRBJ2-7, with D possibly being TRBD1 (6 bases). Germline values: CDR1 MDHEN, CDR2 SYDVKM. This CDR3 has 16 residues. Trimming took off 5 bases at V and 2 bases at J, with 19 bases between the two ends. The CDR3 DNA follows: TGTGCCAGCAGTCGAACTGCAGGGAAGGGGGCCTACGAGCAGTACTTC. Its protein product is CASSRTAGKGAYEQYF.

This chain joins TRBV5-1 and TRBJ2-1; 12 bases are shared with TRBD2. With V trimmed by 0 bases and J by 7 bases, 8 bases remained unmatched. The CDR3 has 17 amino acids. Germline CDR1 and CDR2: SGHRS and YFSETQ. The CDR3 sequence is CASSLAPLAGGPNEQFF. Written as DNA, the CDR3 is TGCGCCAGCAGCTTGGCTCCTCTAGCGGGAGGGCCGAATGAGCAGTTCTTC.

J is TRBJ2-2 and V is TRBV10-2; 7 nucleotides agree with TRBD1. The length of the CDR3 is 13 residues. The V segment lost 6 bases and the J segment 7 bases; nucleotides outside the gene matches: 5. The V gene's germline CDR1 is WSHSY and CDR2 SAAADI. The CDR3 sequence: CASRDQGDGELFF. The CDR3 DNA reads as TGCGCCAGCAGGGACCAGGGGGACGGGGAGCTGTTTTTT.